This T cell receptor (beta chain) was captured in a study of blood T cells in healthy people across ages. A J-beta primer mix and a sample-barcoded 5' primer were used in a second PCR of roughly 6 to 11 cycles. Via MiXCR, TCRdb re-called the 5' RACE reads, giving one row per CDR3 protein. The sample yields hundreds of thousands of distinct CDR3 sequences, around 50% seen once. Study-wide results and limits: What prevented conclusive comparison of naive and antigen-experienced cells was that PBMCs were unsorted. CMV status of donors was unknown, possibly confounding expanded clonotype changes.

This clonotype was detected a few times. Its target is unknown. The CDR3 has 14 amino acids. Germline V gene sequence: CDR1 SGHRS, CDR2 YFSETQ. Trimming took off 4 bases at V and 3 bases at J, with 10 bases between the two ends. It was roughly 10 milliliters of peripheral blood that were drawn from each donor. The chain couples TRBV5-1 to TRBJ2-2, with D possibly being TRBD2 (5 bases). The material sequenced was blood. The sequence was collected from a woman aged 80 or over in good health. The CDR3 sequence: CASSGLRDTGELFF. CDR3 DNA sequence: TGCGCCAGCAGCGGGTTGAGGGACACCGGGGAGCTGTTTTTT.